This TCR beta chain was identified during a study of Graves' ophthalmopathy and Graves' hyperthyroidism (dated by TCRdb to 2016 to 2018). About the study as a whole: Hyperthyroidism was defined as stable when no progression to ophthalmopathy occurred within 18 months of follow-up. The study used TCR beta repertoire signatures to distinguish Graves' ophthalmopathy from Graves' hyperthyroidism and to predict progression to ophthalmopathy. In total, 135 blood samples were TCR-sequenced: approximately 40 ophthalmopathy, about 75 hyperthyroidism and some 17 hyperthyroidism-to-ophthalmopathy patients. To explore V-J signatures that separate ophthalmopathy from hyperthyroidism, a discovery set of around 97 patients was enrolled, consisting of roughly 45 with ophthalmopathy and approximately 60 with stable hyperthyroidism. For independent validation, a separate cohort was made up of 18 hyperthyroidism patients plus 17 patients who later progressed from hyperthyroidism to ophthalmopathy. In roughly 6 hyperthyroidism patients, the T-cell repertoires found in thyroid tissue were compared with those found in blood. After sampling, hyperthyroidism patients received methimazole starting at 30 mg daily, and ophthalmopathy patients received high-dose intravenous methylprednisolone. What the research found in general, with its limitations: No statistical method was used to predetermine the sample size, and group allocation was not hidden from the investigators. Ophthalmopathy was separated from stable hyperthyroidism by the 13-signature model with more than 85% sensitivity and about 81% specificity in cross-validation and with 80%/75% in the test set. In validation, the model predicted ophthalmopathy progression with 55% to 71% sensitivity and roughly 78% specificity; some 13 predicted patients were CT-confirmed with GO in a median of around 6 months. Most of the expanded thyroid clonotypes with a frequency above 0.001 were also detected in blood, and it was suggested that the thyroid immune response may be reflected by blood repertoires.

Details on this clonotype: The antigen this receptor binds is unknown. This clone may be a read error of a much larger clone one base away.

The CDR3 has 14 amino acids, counting the end cysteine and phenylalanine. Only the CDR3 DNA stays, 42 bases, in frame from base 1. From the germline V gene, CDR1 is SGHRS and CDR2 is YFSETQ. For repertoire sequencing, the TCR beta CDR3 regions were amplified from RNA transcripts. A first-round RT-PCR used HTBI primers with the Qiagen OneStep RT-PCR kit, followed by a second-round multiplex PCR, size selection and purification. Libraries were sequenced paired-end with 100 bp reads on an Illumina HiSeq2000. The authors' analysis ran thus. Reads were processed with SOAPnuke, discarding reads with adapters, uncalled bases, mean Phred below 15, or no exact constant-primer or identifier match. High-quality paired reads were merged with COPE v1.2.5. Unique nucleotide sequences were defined as clonotypes and aligned to IMGT TRB V, D and J references using MiTCR v1.1. Analysis was restricted to V-J combinations with a frequency above 0.0001, which covered just over 98% of repertoires. A TCR clonal expansion and chaos score per V-J combination was defined as the ratio of F50 clonal expansion to chaos observed in the TCRdist matrix. Welch's t-statistics and random forest were used to reduce features to about 14 V-J combinations, which were fed into a naive Bayes classifier. The Morisita-Horn index was used to measure how similar the thyroid and blood repertoires were. Using fastp at Q25 and MiXCR, TCRdb reprocessed the public reads and kept productive beta chains. All rows with the same CDR3 protein become a single entry with the most common DNA and genes. These V and J calls originate from TCRdb's pipeline instead of the authors' own analysis. The sample table lists approximately 1.2 million distinct CDR3 sequences, about two fifths of them with a count of one. 11% of the sample belongs to the ten largest clones.

Patients with hyperthyroidism were aged 18 to 65 years, had been newly diagnosed, and had a disease duration of less than 2 months. Patients with other autoimmune diseases, uncontrolled infections, pregnancy or lactation were excluded. Diagnosis relied on clinical symptoms, serum thyroxine, TRAb, thyroid ultrasound and orbital computed tomography. Total RNA was extracted with Trizol reagent and quality-checked on an Agilent 2100 Bioanalyzer. This receptor was taken from an adult man with Graves' hyperthyroidism. The V and J segments used are TRBV5-1 and TRBJ2-7, with 12 bases in between that match TRBD1. The source material was peripheral blood or thyroid tissue (not recorded which). The base sequence is TGCGCCAGCAGCACCGGGACAGGGGGCTTCGAGCAGCACTTC. This gives the protein CASSTGTGGFEQHF.